The 21 T cell receptor beta chains listed next were all sequenced from one sample in a study of T cells in Graves' hyperthyroidism and ophthalmopathy. Amplified TCR beta CDR3 regions came from RNA transcripts. TCR CDR3 underwent first-round RT-PCR with the HTBI primer set. TCRdb itself ran the multiplex PCR reads through MiXCR, one entry per CDR3 protein. The repertoire holds under 350,000 distinct CDR3 sequences, with approximately 15% as singletons. The sample was blood. The receptors stem from a woman aged 60-75 years with Graves' ophthalmopathy.

There are a few counts of this clonotype. The CDR3 DNA reads as TGTGCCAGTACCCTAGCAGGTGAGCAGTTCTTC. This translates into CASTLAGEQFF. The chain employs TRBV19 and TRBJ2-1; D might be TRBD2 (5 bases). The V end lost 7 bases, the J end lost 9 bases, and 10 bases lay between the germline ends. This CDR3 is built from 11 residues. The germline CDR1 and CDR2 sequences are LNHDA and SQIVND (reference sequence).

The gene calls are TRBV9 and TRBJ2-2; maybe TRBD2 (5 bases). CDR3 length equals 16 residues. V lost 3 bases to trimming and J lost 6 bases, with 18 bases between them. Germline-derived CDR1 and CDR2 are SGDLS and YYNGEE. In DNA form, the CDR3 reads TGTGCCAGCAGCGGTAAGACTAACCCCAGAGCCGGGGAGCTGTTTTTT. Its translation is CASSGKTNPRAGELFF.

This clonotype was counted many times. This chain connects TRBV27 to TRBJ1-6, with D maybe TRBD1 (5 bases). This CDR3 is built from 15 residues. The germline gives CDR1 MNHEY, CDR2 SMNVEV (reference sequence). V lost 4 bases and J lost 6, with 13 bases in between. The CDR3 is CASSSRQNSNSPLHF. The CDR3 DNA follows: TGTGCCAGCAGTTCTCGACAGAATAGTAATTCACCCCTCCACTTT.

The chain uses TRBV7-2 and TRBJ1-1; tentative D call: TRBD1 (5 bases). The CDR3 contains 14 residues. Germline V gives CDR1 SGHTA, CDR2 FQGNSA. Trimming took off 5 bases at V and 5 bases at J, with 15 bases between the two ends. CDR3 loop: CASSLDSSGTEAFF. The CDR3 nucleotides read TGTGCCAGCAGCCTCGACAGTAGCGGGACTGAAGCTTTCTTT.

J is TRBJ1-4 and V is TRBV12-3 or TRBV12-4; D is uncertain. V was trimmed by 4 bases and J by 8 bases, leaving 8 bases between them. There are 12 residues in the CDR3. The CDR3 region has the DNA TGTGCCAGCAGTTCCCGTCGGGAAAAACTGTTTTTT. It specifies CASSSRREKLFF.

This clonotype was counted between two and nine times. The chain couples TRBV7-9 to TRBJ2-5; D gene uncertain. From germline, CDR1 is SEHNR and CDR2 FQNEAQ (reference sequence). With 1 base removed from V and 4 bases from J, the gap between germline ends came to 16 bases. The CDR3 is 16 amino acids. CDR3 nucleotides: TGTGCCAGCAGCTTAGATGTTAGGACGGTGGCAGAGACCCAGTACTTC. It yields the protein CASSLDVRTVAETQYF.

The CDR3 sequence: CASRRQGVGYGYTF. In DNA, the CDR3 is TGTGCCAGCAGGCGACAGGGGGTGGGCTATGGCTACACCTTC. The V call is TRBV6-1, the J call TRBJ1-2; TRBD1 matches at 9 bases. The trim removed 6 bases at V and 4 bases at J, leaving 6 bases unmatched. The CDR3 spans 14 residues. Germline V gene sequence: CDR1 MNHNS, CDR2 SASEGT.

There are many counts of this clonotype. V is TRBV5-1 and J is TRBJ2-1; no definite D call. V was shortened by 4 bases and J by 6 bases, with 14 bases between the two germline ends. CDR1 is SGHRS and CDR2 is YFSETQ in the germline V gene. CDR3 length equals 14 residues. The CDR3 bases are TGCGCCAGCAGCCAGTTCTTTAGTGGCAATGAGCAGTTCTTC. Encoded protein: CASSQFFSGNEQFF.

The V and J genes are TRBV20-1 and TRBJ2-2; 7 nucleotides agree with TRBD2. Per germline, CDR1 DFQATT and CDR2 SNEGSKA (reference sequence). V was clipped by 4 bases and J by 6 bases; unmatched bases: 5. The length of the CDR3 is 13 residues. CDR3 in DNA: TGCAGTGCTAAAACTAGCGACGCCGGGGAGCTGTTTTTT. Encoded protein: CSAKTSDAGELFF.

This clonotype appeared many times. The rearrangement links TRBV7-2 to TRBJ1-5; a possible D gene is TRBD1 (5 bases). This CDR3 contains 15 residues. Deletions cut 8 bases from V and 4 bases from J, with 18 bases between. Germline V gene lookup returns CDR1 SGHTA and CDR2 FQGNSA. The CDR3 sequence is CASGTGQAINQPQHF. The CDR3, as DNA: TGTGCCAGCGGGACGGGGCAGGCCATAAATCAGCCCCAGCATTTT.

In the case of this clonotype: With a much larger clone just one base away, this may be a read error. The rearrangement uses TRBV6-5 and TRBJ1-5, with D unclear. Germline-derived CDR1 and CDR2 are MNHEY and SVGAGI. The CDR3 is made up of 14 amino acids. CDR3 amino acids: CVSSYSEGNQPQHF. CDR3 in DNA: TGTGTCAGCAGTTACTCAGAGGGCAATCAGCCCCAGCATTTT.

In its sample, this clonotype was seen a few times. This rearrangement joins TRBV20-1 to TRBJ2-3; possible D gene TRBD2, 6 bases. The CDR3 has 16 amino acids. Trimming took off 5 bases at V and 0 bases at J, with 18 bases between the two ends. Germline lookup yields CDR1 DFQATT and CDR2 SNEGSKA (reference sequence). Here the CDR3 reads CSAPDPSARSTDTQYF. CDR3 nucleotides: TGCAGTGCTCCGGACCCTAGCGCCCGGAGCACAGATACGCAGTATTTT.

This clonotype was seen repeatedly, ten times or more. A much larger clone differs from this one at a single base, so this may be a read error. As DNA, the CDR3 is TGCAGTGTTTCAACGGGACAGGAATTCCAGCAGCCCCAGCATTTT. It codes for CSVSTGQEFQQPQHF. This chain uses TRBV20-1 with TRBJ1-5; 8 nucleotides match TRBD1. CDR1 is DFQATT, CDR2 SNEGSKA, per germline (reference sequence). The CDR3 is 15 residues long. The J segment lost 7 bases and the V segment lost 7 bases, leaving 15 bases of the junction unmatched.

V and J are TRBV5-1 and TRBJ1-4, with D possibly matching TRBD1 (5 bases). Per germline, CDR1 SGHRS and CDR2 YFSETQ. The CDR3 is 15 amino acids. The V end was cut by 0 bases, the J end by 6 bases, with 12 bases between. Here the CDR3 reads CASSLAGGLDEKLFF. CDR3 DNA sequence: TGCGCCAGCAGCTTGGCCGGGGGGTTAGATGAAAAACTGTTTTTT.

This clonotype was counted many times. V gene TRBV3-1 combines with J gene TRBJ2-2; D is perhaps TRBD1 (5 bases). CDR3 length: 13 residues. V was shortened by 1 base and J by 7 bases, with 7 bases between the two germline ends. Germline CDR1 is LGHDT and CDR2 is YNNKEL (reference sequence). The CDR3 spells CASSQARGGELFF. The CDR3 nucleotides are TGTGCCAGCAGCCAAGCAAGGGGCGGGGAGCTGTTTTTT.

This clonotype occurred a few times. This rearrangement joins TRBV19 to TRBJ1-6, with TRBD1 identical over 7 bases. This CDR3 is built from 16 residues. J gave up 5 bases and V 4 bases, and 8 bases lay outside the gene matches. From germline, CDR1 is LNHDA and CDR2 SQIVND (reference sequence). CDR3 region: CASSTLRDRHNSPLHF. For the CDR3, the DNA is TGTGCCAGTAGTACCCTCAGGGACAGACATAATTCACCCCTCCACTTT.

This clonotype was seen repeatedly, ten times or more. The V and J genes are TRBV20-1 and TRBJ2-5; 8 positions agree with TRBD2. Trimming at V came to 5 bases and at J to 2 bases, leaving 7 bases not matched to a gene. The CDR3 contains 14 residues. Per germline, CDR1 DFQATT and CDR2 SNEGSKA (reference sequence). The CDR3 loop is CSAGSGGLQETQYF. CDR3 nucleotides: TGCAGTGCTGGAAGCGGGGGACTTCAAGAGACCCAGTACTTC.

The table lists this clonotype with many counts. This chain joins TRBV6-2 or TRBV6-3 and TRBJ2-1, with D unresolved. V was shortened by 2 bases and J by 7 bases, with 6 bases between the two germline ends. Germline loops: CDR1 MNHEY, CDR2 SVGEGT. The CDR3 has 12 residues. The CDR3 DNA is TGTGCCAGCAGTTACGATAGGAATGAGCAGTTCTTC. Translation: CASSYDRNEQFF.

V usage is TRBV15 and J usage is TRBJ1-5, with D tentatively TRBD1 (5 bases). Looked up from germline, CDR1 is LNHNV and CDR2 is YYDKDF (reference sequence). This CDR3 contains 17 residues. Deletions cut 2 bases from V and 7 bases from J, with 21 bases between. CDR3 DNA: TGTGCCACCAGCAGAACCTCTCACCGCAGGGAGGAACAGCCCCAGCATTTT. It encodes CATSRTSHRREEQPQHF.

This clonotype appeared many times. The gene calls are TRBV3-1 and TRBJ1-3, with TRBD1 identical over 9 bases. The CDR3 runs to 17 residues. CDR1 and CDR2 from the germline V gene are LGHDT and YNNKEL (reference sequence). Germline trimming cut 4 bases from V and 3 bases from J; bases unmatched to any gene: 10. CDR3 residues: CASSLLPVGQGGNTIYF. Here the CDR3 DNA reads TGTGCCAGCAGCCTGCTTCCCGTGGGACAGGGTGGAAACACCATATATTTT.

The rearrangement joins TRBV5-1 to TRBJ2-2; D uncertain. CDR3 length: 12 amino acids. The germline V gene has CDR1 SGHRS and CDR2 YFSETQ. The V gene lost 4 bases and the J gene lost 3 bases, with 4 bases spanning the gap. The CDR3 spells CASSVDTGELFF. The CDR3 nucleotides read TGCGCCAGCAGCGTCGACACCGGGGAGCTGTTTTTT.